A single sample gave rise to the 9 T cell receptor beta chains below, sequenced in a study of cytomegalovirus exposure and HLA in healthy donors. The study ran its PCR with 60 Vbeta and 13 Jbeta primers. Sequencing was performed with immunoSEQ multiplex PCR; in TCRdb, only in-frame clones are kept and a portion is missing. The data show 230,000 or so clones, with about nine tenths seen just once and about 1.7% held by the top ten. Sequenced: PBMCs. The receptors originated from a girl aged 2 to 9 in good health and CMV-seronegative.

V is TRBV7-2 and J is TRBJ2-1; no clear D. Trimming removed 3 bases from V and 7 bases from J, with 4 bases in between. Germline CDR1 reads SGHTA; CDR2 reads FQGNSA. This CDR3 is 11 amino acids long. CDR3 protein: CASSLENEQFF. The CDR3 DNA follows: TGTGCCAGCAGCTTGGAGAATGAGCAGTTCTTC.

This clone was counted a single time. The V and J genes are TRBV11-2 and TRBJ2-5; D call uncertain. Trimming removed 2 bases at V and 4 bases at J, with 17 bases between. The CDR3 spans 16 residues. CDR1 SGHAT and CDR2 FQNNGV come from the germline V gene. The CDR3 region is CASSLLELTSGETQYF. CDR3 DNA sequence: TGTGCCAGCAGCTTATTGGAACTCACATCAGGAGAGACCCAGTACTTC.

This sequence joins TRBV11-2 and TRBJ1-3, with 10 bases that match TRBD1. This CDR3 has 19 residues. With 0 bases clipped from V and 4 bases from J, the junction kept 12 bases outside the gene matches. CDR1 SGHAT and CDR2 FQNNGV come from the germline V gene. Written as DNA, the CDR3 is TGTGCCAGCAGCTTAGAGTATGGGGACAGGGGTCCCGAAGGAAACACCATATATTTT. This codes for CASSLEYGDRGPEGNTIYF.

J is TRBJ2-5 and V is TRBV5-1, with 8 positions matching TRBD2. V lost 2 bases and J lost 1; bases outside the gene matches: 4. The CDR3 covers 15 residues. Germline CDR1 and CDR2: SGHRS and YFSETQ. DNA for the CDR3: TGCGCCAGCAGCTTAGCGGGGGCCCCCCAAGAGACCCAGTACTTC. Translated: CASSLAGAPQETQYF. Full variable domain (rest looked up from reference TRBV5-1 and TRBJ2-5): KAGVTQTPRYLIKTRGQQVTLSCSPISGHRSVSWYQQTPGQGLQFLFEYFSETQRNKGNFPGRFSGRQFSNSRSEMNVSTLELGDSALYLCASSLAGAPQETQYFGPGTRLLVL.

The chain couples TRBV5-4 to TRBJ2-2, with a tentative D call TRBD1 (6 bases). This CDR3 is built from 15 residues. Trimming stripped 4 bases from V and 6 bases from J, with 16 bases between. The germline CDR1 and CDR2 sequences are SGHNT and YYREEE (reference sequence). CDR3 amino acids: CASSIDRLDPGELFF. The DNA for the CDR3 is TGTGCCAGCAGCATAGACAGGTTAGACCCCGGGGAGCTGTTTTTT.

The chain joins TRBV5-4 to TRBJ1-1; perhaps TRBD1 as D (6 bases). CDR1 is SGHNT, CDR2 YYREEE, per germline (reference sequence). This CDR3 contains 13 residues. V was trimmed by 6 bases and J by 3 bases, leaving 12 bases between them. This CDR3 reads CASTTGMDTEAFF. The CDR3 bases are TGTGCCAGCACTACAGGGATGGACACTGAAGCTTTCTTT. Based on the CDR3 plus reference TRBV5-4 and TRBJ1-1, the full variable domain is ETGVTQSPTHLIKTRGQQVTLRCSSQSGHNTVSWYQQALGQGPQFIFQYYREEENGRGNFPPRFSGLQFPNYSSELNVNALELDDSALYLCASTTGMDTEAFFGQGTRLTVV.

The chain combines TRBV6-5 with TRBJ1-1, with TRBD1 matching over 9 bases. The CDR3 sequence is 13 residues long. Germline loops: CDR1 MNHEY, CDR2 SVGAGI. The trim removed 5 bases at V and 5 bases at J, leaving 3 bases unmatched. The CDR3 DNA follows: TGTGCCAGCAGTAACAGGGGGCATACTGAAGCTTTCTTT. Translated: CASSNRGHTEAFF.

The chain joins TRBV9 to TRBJ1-3; unclear D gene. This CDR3 has 15 amino acids. V dropped 4 bases and J dropped 0 bases, with 11 bases sitting between them. Germline V gives CDR1 SGDLS, CDR2 YYNGEE. The CDR3 reads CASSNEPYSGNTIYF. CDR3 in DNA: TGTGCCAGCAGCAACGAACCCTACTCTGGAAACACCATATATTTT.

The V call is TRBV7-2, the J call TRBJ2-1; 8 nucleotides align to TRBD2. Germline CDR1 SGHTA, CDR2 FQGNSA. This CDR3 has 14 amino acids. The junction had 2 bases not matched to a gene; V was cut back by 5 bases and J by 2 bases. The CDR3 is CASSTGLAYNEQFF. The CDR3 bases are TGTGCCAGCAGCACGGGACTAGCCTACAATGAGCAGTTCTTC.